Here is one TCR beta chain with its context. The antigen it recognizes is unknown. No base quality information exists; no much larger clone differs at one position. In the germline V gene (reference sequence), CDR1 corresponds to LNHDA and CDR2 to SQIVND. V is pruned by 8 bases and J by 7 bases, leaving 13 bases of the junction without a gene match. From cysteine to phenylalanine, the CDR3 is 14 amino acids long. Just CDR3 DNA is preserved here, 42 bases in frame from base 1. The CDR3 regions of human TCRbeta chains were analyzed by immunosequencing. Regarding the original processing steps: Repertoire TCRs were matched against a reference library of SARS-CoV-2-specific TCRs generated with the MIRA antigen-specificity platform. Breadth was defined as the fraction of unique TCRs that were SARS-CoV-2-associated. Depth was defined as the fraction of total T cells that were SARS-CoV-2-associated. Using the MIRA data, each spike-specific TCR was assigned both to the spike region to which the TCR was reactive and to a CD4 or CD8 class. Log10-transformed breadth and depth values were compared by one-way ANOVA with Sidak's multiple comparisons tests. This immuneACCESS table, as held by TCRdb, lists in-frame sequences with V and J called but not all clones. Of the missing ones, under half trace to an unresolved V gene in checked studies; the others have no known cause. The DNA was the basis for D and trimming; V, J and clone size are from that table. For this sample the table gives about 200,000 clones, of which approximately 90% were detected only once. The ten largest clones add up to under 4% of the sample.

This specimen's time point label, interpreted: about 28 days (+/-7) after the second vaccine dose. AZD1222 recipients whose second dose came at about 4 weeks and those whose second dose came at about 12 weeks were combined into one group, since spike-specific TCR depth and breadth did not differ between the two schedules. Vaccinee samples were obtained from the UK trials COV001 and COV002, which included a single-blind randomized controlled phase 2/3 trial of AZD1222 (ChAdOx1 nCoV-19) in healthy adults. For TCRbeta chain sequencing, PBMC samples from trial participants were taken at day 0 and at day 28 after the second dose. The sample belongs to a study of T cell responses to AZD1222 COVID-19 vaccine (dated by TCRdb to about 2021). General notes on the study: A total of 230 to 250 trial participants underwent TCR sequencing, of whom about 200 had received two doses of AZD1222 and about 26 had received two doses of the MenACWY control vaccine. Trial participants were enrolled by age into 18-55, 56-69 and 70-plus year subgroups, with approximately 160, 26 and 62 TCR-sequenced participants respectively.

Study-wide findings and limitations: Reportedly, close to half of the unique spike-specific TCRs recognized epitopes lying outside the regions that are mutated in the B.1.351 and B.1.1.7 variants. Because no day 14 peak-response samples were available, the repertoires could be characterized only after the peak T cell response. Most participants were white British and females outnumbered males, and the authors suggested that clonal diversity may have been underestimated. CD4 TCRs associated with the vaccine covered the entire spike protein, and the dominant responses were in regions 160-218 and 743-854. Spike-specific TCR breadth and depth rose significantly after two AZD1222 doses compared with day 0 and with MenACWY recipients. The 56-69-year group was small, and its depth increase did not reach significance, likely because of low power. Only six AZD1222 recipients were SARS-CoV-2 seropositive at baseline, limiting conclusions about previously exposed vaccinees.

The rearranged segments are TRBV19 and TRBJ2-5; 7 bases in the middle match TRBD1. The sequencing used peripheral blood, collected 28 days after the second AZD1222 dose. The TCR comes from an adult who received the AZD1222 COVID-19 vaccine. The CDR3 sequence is CASSTGTALVTQYF. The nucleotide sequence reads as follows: TGTGCCAGTTCCACCGGGACAGCCTTGGTGACCCAGTACTTC.